The 14 T cell receptor beta chains given below trace back to one sample, sequenced in a study of T cells in Graves' hyperthyroidism and ophthalmopathy. Amplification of TCR beta CDR3 regions used RNA as the template. During a first-round RT-PCR of the TCR CDR3, the HTBI primer set was used. TCRdb re-called the multiplex PCR reads with MiXCR, one entry per CDR3 protein. The data contain hundreds of thousands of distinct CDR3 sequences, approximately 15% of them singletons. The sample consisted of blood. These receptors were taken from a woman aged 40 to 49 with Graves' ophthalmopathy.

Comments on this clonotype: A read error may account for a junction end that differs from germline. The J gene is TRBJ1-3, the V gene TRBV18; 10 nucleotides match TRBD1. The length of the CDR3 is 20 residues. Germline values: CDR1 KGHSH, CDR2 LQKENI. CDR3 loop: CANSPPILSTGGLFGNTIYF. The DNA of the CDR3 is TGTGCCAACTCACCACCGATCTTATCGACAGGGGGCCTATTCGGAAACACCATATATTTT.

In this sample, this clonotype turned up many times. This chain joins TRBV6-1 and TRBJ1-6; D unresolved. The CDR3 is made up of 15 amino acids. In germline, CDR1 is MNHNS, CDR2 SASEGT. V lost 6 bases to trimming and J lost 0 bases, with 9 bases between them. The CDR3 protein is CASRGLSSYNSPLHF. The CDR3 DNA is TGTGCCAGCAGAGGACTGAGCTCCTATAATTCACCCCTCCACTTT.

This clonotype was detected many times. This chain uses TRBV7-2 with TRBJ1-2; D is unclear. The germline V gene encodes CDR1 SGHTA and CDR2 FQGNSA. The CDR3 sequence is 13 residues long. The V end lost 2 bases, the J end lost 2 bases, and 6 bases lay between the germline ends. CDR3 in amino acids: CASSLWNNYGYTF. CDR3 in DNA: TGTGCCAGCAGCTTATGGAACAACTATGGCTACACCTTC. The full variable domain, rest sourced from reference TRBV7-2 and TRBJ1-2, is GAGVSQSPSNKVTEKGKDVELRCDPISGHTALYWYRQSLGQGLEFLIYFQGNSAPDKSGLPSDRFSAERTGGSVSTLTIQRTQQEDSAVYLCASSLWNNYGYTFGSGTRLTVV.

This clonotype was observed a few times. V is TRBV14 and J is TRBJ2-2; D unresolved. The V end lost 6 bases, the J end lost 7 bases, and 12 bases lay between the germline ends. The CDR3 length is 13 residues. Per germline, CDR1 SGHDN and CDR2 FVKESK. The DNA for the CDR3 is TGTGCCAGCAGTCAACAGCCGGGCGGGGAGCTGTTTTTT. Protein: CASSQQPGGELFF.

This clonotype was counted many times. The chain recombines TRBV12-3 or TRBV12-4 with TRBJ2-2; D perhaps matches TRBD1 (6 bases). This CDR3 is built from 16 residues. Between the trimmed V and J ends, which lost 5 bases and 0 bases, there was a span of 13 bases. This CDR3 is CASSPSQGTNTGELFF. The CDR3 nucleotides are TGTGCCAGCAGTCCGAGTCAGGGGACGAACACCGGGGAGCTGTTTTTT.

J is TRBJ2-5 and V is TRBV19; possible D gene TRBD1, 5 bases. Trimming pared 5 bases from V and 1 base from J, leaving 11 bases between. The CDR3 is 14 residues long. In germline, CDR1 is LNHDA, CDR2 SQIVND (reference sequence). Written as DNA, the CDR3 is TGTGCCAGTAGTCATCAGGGATCCCAAGAGACCCAGTACTTC. It is translated as CASSHQGSQETQYF.

This clonotype was picked up a small number of times. The chain recombines TRBV6-4 with TRBJ2-1; D uncertain. This CDR3 spans 15 amino acids. Trimming shortened V by 7 bases and J by 4 bases, and 17 bases separated the two germline ends. The germline V gene has CDR1 MRHNA and CDR2 SNTAGT. CDR3 protein: CASIPPGVRYNEQFF. CDR3 in DNA: TGTGCCAGCATACCCCCGGGCGTCCGGTACAATGAGCAGTTCTTC.

There are many counts of this clonotype. This chain uses TRBV28 with TRBJ1-5; 9 positions agree with TRBD1. V shed 5 bases, J shed 9 bases, and the junction held 11 bases outside the gene matches. The CDR3 consists of 15 residues. Germline CDR1 MDHEN, CDR2 SYDVKM. The CDR3 nucleotides are TGTGCCAGCAGTCGTCCCGGTACAGGGGGCCTGCCCCAGCATTTT. Translated: CASSRPGTGGLPQHF.

This clonotype was seen many times. The CDR3 loop reads CASSETGDTEAFF. The CDR3 DNA is TGTGCCAGCAGTGAAACGGGGGACACTGAAGCTTTCTTT. This chain connects TRBV2 to TRBJ1-1; D possibly corresponds to TRBD1 (5 bases). This CDR3 comprises 13 residues. CDR1 is SNHLY and CDR2 is FYNNEI in the germline V gene. Trimming pared 2 bases from V and 3 bases from J, leaving 7 bases between.

The chain couples TRBV7-6 to TRBJ2-1; D remains unclear. The length of the CDR3 is 17 residues. Per the germline V gene, CDR1 is SGHVS and CDR2 is FNYEAQ. V was shortened by 0 bases and J by 1 base, with 13 bases between the two germline ends. CDR3 coding DNA: TGTGCCAGCAGCTTAGCAGGGTCGGTTGATTCCTACAATGAGCAGTTCTTC. Encoded protein: CASSLAGSVDSYNEQFF.

Many counts were recorded for this clonotype. The gene calls are TRBV2 and TRBJ2-7; TRBD1 aligns across 7 bases. The junction had 4 bases not matched to a gene; V was cut back by 8 bases and J by 6 bases. Germline loops: CDR1 SNHLY, CDR2 FYNNEI. The CDR3 totals 11 residues. Here the CDR3 DNA reads TGTGCCAGCGATCAGGGGGTCGAGCAGTACTTC. Residues: CASDQGVEQYF.

The V and J genes are TRBV20-1 and TRBJ1-3; 10 bases agree with TRBD1. V lost 3 bases and J lost 0; bases outside the gene matches: 8. CDR1 DFQATT and CDR2 SNEGSKA come from the germline V gene (reference sequence). The CDR3 sequence is 17 residues long. DNA for the CDR3: TGCAGTGCTAGTCTGAGACAGGGGGCCCTCTCTGGAAACACCATATATTTT. It encodes CSASLRQGALSGNTIYF.

This clonotype has at least ten counts. The chain links TRBV27 to TRBJ2-7; TRBD2 agrees at 8 bases. V dropped 5 bases and J dropped 3; count of bases not matched to a gene: 3. Germline V CDR1 and CDR2: MNHEY, SMNVEV (reference sequence). The CDR3 runs 13 residues. The CDR3 nucleotides read TGTGCCAGCAGTCGAGCGGGAGTCTACGAGCAGTACTTC. As protein: CASSRAGVYEQYF.

This clonotype came up a few times. CDR3 amino acids: CSARDFLAAYNEQFF. CDR3 nucleotide sequence: TGCAGTGCTAGAGATTTCCTAGCAGCCTACAATGAGCAGTTCTTC. V is TRBV20-1 and J is TRBJ2-1; perhaps TRBD2 as D (5 bases). Germline values: CDR1 DFQATT, CDR2 SNEGSKA (reference sequence). The V and J ends lost 0 bases and 2 bases respectively, with 11 bases between them. This CDR3 spans 15 amino acids.